Shown below are 4 T cell receptor beta chains from a single sample sequenced in a study of CD8 T cells in Susac syndrome. An amount of RNA that ranged from roughly 0.45 to 1 ug was reverse transcribed with random hexamers. MiXCR, run by TCRdb on the immunoSEQ multiplex PCR reads, gives a single entry per CDR3 protein. The sample contains about 83,000 distinct CDR3 sequences, around 96% of which appear only once. Sequencing input: CD8+ T cells from PBMCs. The receptors originated from a human donor with Susac syndrome.

The J gene is TRBJ1-2, the V gene TRBV3-1; a weak D match, TRBD1 (5 bases). CDR3 length equals 13 residues. V was shortened by 2 bases and J by 5 bases, with 9 bases between the two germline ends. Germline CDR1 reads LGHDT; CDR2 reads YNNKEL (reference sequence). The CDR3 bases are TGTGCCAGCAGCCAACAGGGTGGATATGGCTACACCTTC. It codes for CASSQQGGYGYTF. The whole variable domain, remainder taken from reference TRBV3-1 and TRBJ1-2, is DTAVSQTPKYLVTQMGNDKSIKCEQNLGHDTMYWYKQDSKKFLKIMFSYNNKELIINETVPNRFSPKSPDKAHLNLHINSLELGDSAVYFCASSQQGGYGYTFGSGTRLTVV.

The chain joins TRBV15 to TRBJ1-3; D gene uncertain. Germline V gene sequence: CDR1 LNHNV, CDR2 YYDKDF (reference sequence). V lost 3 bases, J lost 8 bases, and 20 bases lay in between. The CDR3 contains 16 residues. Here the CDR3 DNA reads TGTGCCACCAGCAGCCCGGAAGTTGTAAAGGTGGACACCATATATTTT. Its translation is CATSSPEVVKVDTIYF.

The CDR3 region is CASSLGPAYEQYV. CDR3 bases: TGTGCCAGCAGCTTAGGACCCGCCTACGAGCAGTACGTC. The chain joins TRBV11-1 to TRBJ2-7; D is unclear. Trimming removed 1 base from V and 2 bases from J, with 6 bases in between. Germline V lookup: CDR1 SGHAT, CDR2 FQDESV (reference sequence). This CDR3 region has 13 residues.

This clonotype was seen once. J is TRBJ2-7 and V is TRBV7-9; D perhaps matches TRBD1 (5 bases). From germline, CDR1 is SEHNR and CDR2 FQNEAQ (reference sequence). The CDR3 has 12 residues. V shed 2 bases and J shed 4 bases, with 6 bases lying between them. The CDR3 spells CASSLSGYEQYV. CDR3 nucleotides: TGTGCCAGCAGCTTATCAGGGTACGAGCAGTACGTC.